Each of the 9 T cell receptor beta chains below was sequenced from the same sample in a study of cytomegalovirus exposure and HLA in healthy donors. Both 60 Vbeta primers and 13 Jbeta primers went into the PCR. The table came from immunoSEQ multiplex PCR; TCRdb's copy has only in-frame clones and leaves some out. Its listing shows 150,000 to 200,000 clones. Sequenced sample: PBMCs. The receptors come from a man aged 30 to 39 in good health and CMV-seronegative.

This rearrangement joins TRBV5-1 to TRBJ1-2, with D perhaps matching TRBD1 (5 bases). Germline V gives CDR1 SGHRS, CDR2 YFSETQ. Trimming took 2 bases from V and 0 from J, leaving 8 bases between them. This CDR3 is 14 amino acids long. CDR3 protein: CASSFGQANYGYTF. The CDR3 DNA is TGCGCCAGCAGCTTCGGACAAGCTAACTATGGCTACACCTTC.

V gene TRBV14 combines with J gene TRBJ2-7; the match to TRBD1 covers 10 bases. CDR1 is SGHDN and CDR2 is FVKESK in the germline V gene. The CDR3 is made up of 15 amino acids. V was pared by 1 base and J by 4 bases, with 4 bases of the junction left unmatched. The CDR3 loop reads CASSQGTGGWYEQYF. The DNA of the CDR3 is TGTGCCAGCAGCCAAGGGACAGGGGGATGGTACGAGCAGTACTTC. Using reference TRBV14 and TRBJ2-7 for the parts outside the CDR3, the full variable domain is EAGVTQFPSHSVIEKGQTVTLRCDPISGHDNLYWYRRVMGKEIKFLLHFVKESKQDESGMPNNRFLAERTGGTYSTLKVQPAELEDSGVYFCASSQGTGGWYEQYFGPGTRLTVT.

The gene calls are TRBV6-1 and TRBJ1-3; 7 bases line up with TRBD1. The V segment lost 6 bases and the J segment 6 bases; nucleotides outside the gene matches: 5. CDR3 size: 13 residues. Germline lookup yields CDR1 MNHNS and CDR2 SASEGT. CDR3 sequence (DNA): TGTGCCAGCAGAACAGGGGTAGAAAACACCATATATTTT. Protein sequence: CASRTGVENTIYF.

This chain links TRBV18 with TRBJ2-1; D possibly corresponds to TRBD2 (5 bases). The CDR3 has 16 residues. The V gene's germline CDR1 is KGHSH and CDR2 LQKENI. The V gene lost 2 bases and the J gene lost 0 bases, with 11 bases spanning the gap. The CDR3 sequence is CASSPMADFSYNEQFF. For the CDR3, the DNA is TGTGCCAGCTCACCAATGGCGGACTTCTCCTACAATGAGCAGTTCTTC.

The CDR3 reads CASRLGTEAFF. The CDR3 DNA is TGTGCCAGCAGACTAGGGACTGAAGCTTTCTTT. The chain recombines TRBV6-5 with TRBJ1-1; D unresolved. Germline V gene lookup returns CDR1 MNHEY and CDR2 SVGAGI. This CDR3 has 11 residues. The V and J ends lost 6 bases and 5 bases respectively, with 7 bases between them.

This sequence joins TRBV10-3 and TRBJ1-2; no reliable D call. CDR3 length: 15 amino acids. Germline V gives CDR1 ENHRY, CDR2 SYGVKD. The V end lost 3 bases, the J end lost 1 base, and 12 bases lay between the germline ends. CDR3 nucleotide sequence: TGTGCCATCAGTGACCATGATGAGGTTAACTATGGCTACACCTTC. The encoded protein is CAISDHDEVNYGYTF.

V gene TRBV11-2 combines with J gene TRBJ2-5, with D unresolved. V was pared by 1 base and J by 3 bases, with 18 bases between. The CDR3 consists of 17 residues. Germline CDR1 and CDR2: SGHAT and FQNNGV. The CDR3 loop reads CASSLGVASQLEETQYF. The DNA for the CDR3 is TGTGCCAGCAGCTTAGGTGTCGCCAGTCAGTTGGAAGAGACCCAGTACTTC.

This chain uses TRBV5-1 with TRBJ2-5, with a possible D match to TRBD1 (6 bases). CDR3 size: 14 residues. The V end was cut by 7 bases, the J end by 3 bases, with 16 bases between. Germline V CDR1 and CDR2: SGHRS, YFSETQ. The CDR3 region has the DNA TGCGCCAGCGAAGGTGGAACAGGGAAAGAGACCCAGTACTTC. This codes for CASEGGTGKETQYF.

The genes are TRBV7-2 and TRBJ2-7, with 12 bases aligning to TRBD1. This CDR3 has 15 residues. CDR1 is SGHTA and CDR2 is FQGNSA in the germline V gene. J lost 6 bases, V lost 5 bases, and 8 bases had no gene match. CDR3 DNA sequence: TGTGCCAGCAGCCCCCCAGGGACAGGGGGCGGCGAGCAGTACTTC. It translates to CASSPPGTGGGEQYF.